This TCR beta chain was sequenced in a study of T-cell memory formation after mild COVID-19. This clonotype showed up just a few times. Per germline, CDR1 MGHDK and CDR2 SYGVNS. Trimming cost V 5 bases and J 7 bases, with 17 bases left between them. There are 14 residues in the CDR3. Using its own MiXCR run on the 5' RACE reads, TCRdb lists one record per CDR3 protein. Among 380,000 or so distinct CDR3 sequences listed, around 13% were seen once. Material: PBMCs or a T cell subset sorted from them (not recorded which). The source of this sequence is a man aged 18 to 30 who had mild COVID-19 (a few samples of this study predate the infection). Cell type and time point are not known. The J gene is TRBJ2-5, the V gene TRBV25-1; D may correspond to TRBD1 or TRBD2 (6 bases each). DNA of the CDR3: TGTGCCAGCAGTAAACAGGGTCTGGGGGGGACCCAGTACTTC. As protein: CASSKQGLGGTQYF.